Each of the 5 T cell receptor beta chains below was sequenced from the same sample in a study of blood T cell repertoires in COVID-19. The protocol was immunoSEQ multiplex PCR, while the TCRdb copy is restricted to in-frame clones and leaves out a portion. The sample records tens of thousands of clones, more than 80% being singletons. The sequenced sample consisted of peripheral blood. Every receptor here comes from a man in his thirties or forties with active or convalescent COVID-19.

The chain uses TRBV10-2 and TRBJ2-1; TRBD2 agrees at 14 bases. V lost 2 bases, J lost 4 bases, and 1 base stayed unmatched. Germline V lookup: CDR1 WSHSY, CDR2 SAAADI. The CDR3 sequence is 16 residues long. In nucleotides, the CDR3 is TGCGCCAGCAGTGAGAGACTAGCGGGAGGGTACAATGAGCAGTTCTTC. Translation gives CASSERLAGGYNEQFF.

The V and J genes are TRBV11-2 and TRBJ1-1, with 11 bases that match TRBD1. Trimming at V came to 7 bases and at J to 5 bases, leaving 9 bases not matched to a gene. CDR1 is SGHAT, CDR2 FQNNGV, per germline. This CDR3 has 15 amino acids. CDR3 residues: CASKRDRGYGTEAFF. As DNA, the CDR3 is TGTGCCAGCAAACGGGACAGGGGGTACGGTACTGAAGCTTTCTTT.

The chain carries TRBV3-1 (or the pseudogene TRBV3-2) and TRBJ2-3; 9 bases align to TRBD1. The CDR3 consists of 15 residues. Trimming took 4 bases from V and 6 from J; bases not matched to a gene: 8. Germline V gene sequence: CDR1 LGHDT, CDR2 YNNKEL (reference sequence). The CDR3 is CASSLGATGGDTQYF. In DNA, the CDR3 is TGTGCCAGCAGCCTTGGGGCGACAGGGGGTGATACGCAGTATTTT.

V is TRBV7-2 and J is TRBJ1-4; possibly TRBD1 for D (6 bases). Trimming removed 6 bases at V and 3 bases at J, with 14 bases between. The CDR3 sequence is 15 residues long. Germline assignment: CDR1 SGHTA and CDR2 FQGNSA. CDR3 loop: CASSLPRGSNEKLFF. The CDR3 nucleotides are TGTGCCAGCAGTTTACCTAGGGGGTCTAATGAAAAACTGTTTTTT.

The rearrangement joins TRBV24-1 to TRBJ1-1; 9 bases match TRBD1. The length of the CDR3 is 17 residues. The germline V gene has CDR1 KGHDR and CDR2 SFDVKD. V was pared by 4 bases and J by 4 bases, with 12 bases of the junction left unmatched. CDR3 sequence reads: CATSDTPGQGLATEAFF. The CDR3 coding sequence is TGTGCCACCAGTGACACGCCGGGACAGGGTCTGGCCACTGAAGCTTTCTTT.